The next 2 T cell receptor beta chains were all read from a single sample in a study of blood T cell repertoires in COVID-19. The data were produced by immunoSEQ multiplex PCR, yet TCRdb's version contains in-frame clones alone and is incomplete. The table has nearly 300,000 clones, about 91% seen once; the top ten hold approximately 7%. Sequenced material: peripheral blood. All receptors derive from a woman between 25 and 40 years old who had recovered from COVID-19.

This clone was recorded only once. The CDR3 here is CASRRTGNSNQPQHF. The CDR3 DNA reads as TGTGCCAGCAGGAGGACAGGGAACAGCAATCAGCCCCAGCATTTT. V is TRBV6-4 and J is TRBJ1-5, with TRBD1 identical over 8 bases. The V and J ends lost 6 bases and 1 base, in that order; junction bases with no gene match: 5. This CDR3 contains 15 residues. CDR1 is MRHNA and CDR2 is SNTAGT in the germline V gene.

CDR3 residues: CASSYPGGQPQHF. The CDR3 DNA reads TGTGCCAGCAGTTACCCCGGAGGTCAGCCCCAGCATTTT. The chain uses TRBV6-2 or TRBV6-3 and TRBJ1-5; D not certain. CDR1 is MNHEY and CDR2 is SVGEGT in the germline V gene. The CDR3 totals 13 residues. Trimming removed 2 bases at V and 6 bases at J, with 8 bases between.